The 20 T cell receptor beta chains given below trace back to one sample, sequenced in a study of shared clonotypes between healthy human individuals. The table came from immunoSEQ multiplex PCR; TCRdb's copy has only in-frame clones and leaves some out. The sample carries nearly 1 million clones, 70% to 85% recorded once. Material for sequencing was memory CD4+ T cells sorted from blood. The sample's subset: CD45RA-negative fraction. The origin of the receptors is a man between 18 and 35 years old in good health.

The table lists this clone with a few counts. The rearrangement joins TRBV5-4 to TRBJ2-3; perhaps TRBD2 as D (5 bases). Germline CDR1 is SGHNT and CDR2 is YYREEE (reference sequence). The V and J ends lost 0 bases and 6 bases respectively, with 14 bases between them. The CDR3 is 15 residues long. The CDR3 loop reads CASSLDPRGEDTQYF. CDR3 sequence (DNA): TGTGCCAGCAGCTTGGATCCCCGTGGGGAGGATACGCAGTATTTT. Supplemented by reference TRBV5-4 and TRBJ2-3, the full variable domain reads ETGVTQSPTHLIKTRGQQVTLRCSSQSGHNTVSWYQQALGQGPQFIFQYYREEENGRGNFPPRFSGLQFPNYSSELNVNALELDDSALYLCASSLDPRGEDTQYFGPGTRLTVL.

This chain uses TRBV28 with TRBJ1-2; tentatively, D is TRBD1 (5 bases). CDR1 and CDR2 from the germline V gene are MDHEN and SYDVKM. Trimming removed 3 bases at V and 4 bases at J, with 15 bases between. CDR3 length: 15 amino acids. CDR3 coding DNA: TGTGCCAGCAGTTTCCGGGGCCGGCCCCTCTATGGCTACACCTTC. It translates to CASSFRGRPLYGYTF.

V is TRBV18 and J is TRBJ2-7; TRBD2 is a possible D gene (7 bases). CDR3 length: 13 residues. Germline loops: CDR1 KGHSH, CDR2 LQKENI. The V end was cut by 7 bases, the J end by 5 bases, with 15 bases between. This CDR3 reads CASYKGGRDEQYF. CDR3 sequence (DNA): TGTGCCAGCTACAAGGGGGGGCGCGACGAGCAGTACTTC.

The V and J genes are TRBV19 and TRBJ2-1, with 7 bases matching TRBD1. This CDR3 is 15 amino acids long. V dropped 4 bases and J dropped 1; count of bases not matched to a gene: 4. From germline, CDR1 is LNHDA and CDR2 SQIVND (reference sequence). The CDR3 reads CASSTSDRSYNEQFF. The CDR3 coding sequence is TGTGCCAGTAGTACCTCGGACAGGTCCTACAATGAGCAGTTCTTC.

The chain links TRBV5-6 to TRBJ1-4; the match to TRBD1 covers 8 bases. Germline V gives CDR1 SGHDT, CDR2 YYEEEE. The CDR3 has 14 amino acids. V was pared by 4 bases and J by 6 bases, with 5 bases of the junction left unmatched. The CDR3 loop is CASSGGTGDEKLFF. CDR3 DNA: TGTGCCAGCAGCGGAGGGACAGGAGATGAAAAACTGTTTTTT.

A few counts support this clone. V usage is TRBV30 and J usage is TRBJ1-1; no reliable D call. Germline lookup yields CDR1 GTSNPN and CDR2 SVGIG (reference sequence). The CDR3 totals 11 residues. Between the trimmed V and J ends, which lost 2 bases and 9 bases, there was a span of 10 bases. The CDR3 is CAWSPTPQAFF. CDR3 DNA sequence: TGTGCCTGGAGTCCAACCCCCCAAGCTTTCTTT.

The CDR3 region is CASSVGGGFNNEQFF. The CDR3 bases are TGTGCCAGCAGCGTAGGGGGAGGATTCAACAATGAGCAGTTCTTC. V usage is TRBV9 and J usage is TRBJ2-1; a possible D gene is TRBD2 (6 bases). Trimming left V 0 bases short and J 5 bases short, with 12 bases between. The length of the CDR3 is 15 residues. The germline gives CDR1 SGDLS, CDR2 YYNGEE.

The genes are TRBV6-5 and TRBJ2-5; D remains unclear. The CDR3 has 14 amino acids. Trimming removed 0 bases at V and 0 bases at J, with 5 bases between. Germline CDR1 reads MNHEY; CDR2 reads SVGAGI. As DNA, the CDR3 is TGTGCCAGCAGTTACTCGGTGTACCAAGAGACCCAGTACTTC. Translation: CASSYSVYQETQYF.

The rearrangement uses TRBV18 and TRBJ1-2; a possible D gene is TRBD1 (6 bases). V lost 3 bases to trimming and J lost 0 bases, with 11 bases between them. CDR3 length: 15 amino acids. Germline V gene lookup returns CDR1 KGHSH and CDR2 LQKENI. The CDR3 bases are TGTGCCAGCTCACCCGGACAGCCTGCTAACTATGGCTACACCTTC. Translating gives CASSPGQPANYGYTF.

V is TRBV13 and J is TRBJ1-6; D is possibly TRBD1 (6 bases). CDR1 is PRHDT, CDR2 FYEKMQ, per germline (reference sequence). V gave up 5 bases and J gave up 4 bases, with 12 bases separating them. The CDR3 covers 15 residues. CDR3 DNA: TGTGCCAGCAGCCCCGGGACACCATATAATTCACCCCTCCACTTT. Translated, it gives CASSPGTPYNSPLHF.

V usage is TRBV11-3 and J usage is TRBJ2-1; TRBD2 matches 8 bases. The CDR3 runs 16 residues. The germline gives CDR1 SGHNT, CDR2 YENEEA. J gave up 2 bases and V 2 bases, and 5 bases lay outside the gene matches. The CDR3 DNA follows: TGTGCCAGCAGCTTACGGGGGGGCTTTACCTACAATGAGCAGTTCTTC. Protein: CASSLRGGFTYNEQFF. The full variable domain, its missing parts supplied by reference TRBV11-3 and TRBJ2-1, is EAGVVQSPRYKIIEKKQPVAFWCNPISGHNTLYWYLQNLGQGPELLIRYENEEAVDDSQLPKDRFSAERLKGVDSTLKIQPAELGDSAVYLCASSLRGGFTYNEQFFGPGTRLTVL.

The chain joins TRBV11-2 to TRBJ2-5; D gene ambiguous. This CDR3 region has 14 residues. V was pared by 5 bases and J by 1 base, with 11 bases between. The V gene's germline CDR1 is SGHAT and CDR2 FQNNGV. The CDR3 protein is CASSRTNLQETQYF. The CDR3 region has the DNA TGTGCCAGCAGCCGAACGAACCTCCAAGAGACCCAGTACTTC.

The chain uses TRBV6-5 and TRBJ1-2; 8 nucleotides line up with TRBD1. This CDR3 spans 15 amino acids. Germline CDR1 MNHEY, CDR2 SVGAGI. V lost 6 bases to trimming and J lost 1 base; unmatched junction nucleotides: 7. The CDR3 loop reads CASRPGTGYNYGYTF. CDR3 DNA: TGTGCCAGCAGACCTGGGACAGGTTATAACTATGGCTACACCTTC.

On this clone itself: At the DNA level, this CDR3 is encoded by other sequences in the same sample as well. The gene calls are TRBV6-5 and TRBJ1-1, with D possibly TRBD1 on 5 matching bases. The V gene lost 5 bases and the J gene lost 1 base, with 11 bases spanning the gap. The CDR3 extends over 14 amino acids. Germline values: CDR1 MNHEY, CDR2 SVGAGI. The DNA for the CDR3 is TGTGCCAGCAGTAAAAGAACAGGGAACACTGAAGCTTTCTTT. It specifies CASSKRTGNTEAFF.

CDR3 amino acids: CASRKADRRAGNTIYF. The CDR3, as DNA: TGTGCCAGTAGGAAAGCTGACAGGAGAGCTGGAAACACCATATATTTT. V and J are TRBV19 and TRBJ1-3; tentatively, D is TRBD1 (6 bases). Germline-derived CDR1 and CDR2 are LNHDA and SQIVND (reference sequence). The V end lost 6 bases, the J end lost 2 bases, and 17 bases lay between the germline ends. This CDR3 region has 16 residues.

The chain combines TRBV21-1 with TRBJ2-1; TRBD2, the table's D call, lacks a check against the DNA. TRBV21-1 is classified as a pseudogene. CDR3 size: 19 residues. CDR3 sequence: CASSKSEGSGGKGGYEQFF. The CDR3 DNA follows: TGTGCCAGCAGCAAATCGGAGGGTAGCGGAGGGAAGGGAGGTTATGAGCAGTTCTTC.

As to this clone: Germline and junction disagree at one end, which may indicate a read error. The CDR3 DNA reads as TGTGCTAGCAGCCCTCTCCGAGAGACCCAGTACTTC. Translation gives CASSPLRETQYF. The chain has TRBV7-7 and TRBJ2-5; D ambiguous. The CDR3 loop spans 12 amino acids. The germline gives CDR1 SSHAT, CDR2 FNYEAQ (reference sequence).

This clone appeared once. The rearrangement uses TRBV20-1 and TRBJ1-1; 7 bases match TRBD1. Germline trimming cut 6 bases from V and 12 bases from J; bases unmatched to any gene: 10. The CDR3 is made up of 11 amino acids. Germline CDR1 DFQATT, CDR2 SNEGSKA (reference sequence). DNA for the CDR3: TGCAGTGCCAGCAGCGACAGGGCGCCTTTCTTT. This sequence encodes CSASSDRAPFF.

The chain joins TRBV6-1 to TRBJ1-5; 9 bases fit TRBD1. CDR1 and CDR2 from the germline V gene are MNHNS and SASEGT. V lost 4 bases, J lost 2 bases, and 15 bases stayed unmatched. CDR3 length equals 19 residues. CDR3: CASSAYGGDRVVGNQPQHF. DNA for the CDR3: TGTGCCAGCAGTGCCTACGGGGGGGACAGGGTTGTGGGCAATCAGCCCCAGCATTTT.

This clone turned up a few times. This sequence joins TRBV6-7 and TRBJ2-1; 13 bases are shared with TRBD2. TRBV6-7 is an ORF, and what it does is uncertain. The CDR3 totals 18 residues. J gave up 2 bases and V 2 bases, and 6 bases lay outside the gene matches. CDR3 in DNA: TGTGCCAGCAGTTACGGTGGACTAGCGGGGGTTCCCTACAATGAGCAGTTCTTC. Amino acids: CASSYGGLAGVPYNEQFF.